Below, 32 T cell receptor beta chains from the same sample are listed, as sequenced in a study of T cells in Graves' hyperthyroidism and ophthalmopathy. Authors of the study amplified TCR beta CDR3 regions from RNA transcripts. The HTBI set primed first-round TCR CDR3 RT-PCR. TCRdb recomputed calls from the multiplex PCR reads with MiXCR, one row per CDR3 protein. The sample carries a few hundred thousand distinct CDR3 sequences, about 18% recorded once. Sequenced input: blood. These receptors all come from a man in his late teens or twenties with Graves' ophthalmopathy.

This sequence joins TRBV5-1 and TRBJ2-2; D gene unclear. With 7 bases removed from V and 3 bases from J, the gap between germline ends came to 4 bases. The CDR3 sequence is 11 residues long. Germline-derived CDR1 and CDR2 are SGHRS and YFSETQ. CDR3: CASEDTGELFF. In DNA form, the CDR3 reads TGCGCCAGCGAGGACACCGGGGAGCTGTTTTTT.

The chain employs TRBV5-1 and TRBJ1-6; no clear D. The CDR3 is 13 residues long. V lost 2 bases and J 8 bases, leaving 8 bases between the germline ends. Germline CDR1 reads SGHRS; CDR2 reads YFSETQ. CDR3 residues: CASSFTRDSPLHF. As DNA, the CDR3 is TGCGCCAGCAGCTTCACGAGAGATTCACCCCTCCACTTT.

The sample holds many counts of this clonotype. This chain links TRBV20-1 with TRBJ1-2; no reliable D call. CDR1 is DFQATT and CDR2 is SNEGSKA in the germline V gene (reference sequence). This CDR3 is built from 12 residues. V lost 0 bases to trimming and J lost 7 bases, with 9 bases between them. In DNA form, the CDR3 reads TGCAGTGCTAGAGATCAAGGGTCTGGCTACACCTTC. Protein: CSARDQGSGYTF.

This clonotype was observed many times. This chain uses TRBV10-3 with TRBJ2-3; tentatively, D is TRBD2 (5 bases). V was trimmed by 0 bases and J by 1 base, leaving 14 bases between them. This CDR3 is 17 amino acids long. CDR1 ENHRY and CDR2 SYGVKD come from the germline V gene. The DNA of the CDR3 is TGTGCCATCAGTGAGTCGATCGGGGTTCTGGGCACAGATACGCAGTATTTT. It encodes CAISESIGVLGTDTQYF.

This clonotype was counted ten times or more. The chain carries TRBV5-1 and TRBJ2-7; D unresolved. The germline V gene has CDR1 SGHRS and CDR2 YFSETQ. V lost 0 bases and J lost 0, with 13 bases in between. This CDR3 region has 16 residues. This CDR3 reads CASSLAFRDFSYEQYF. CDR3 nucleotides: TGCGCCAGCAGCTTGGCGTTTCGAGACTTCTCCTACGAGCAGTACTTC.

This clonotype occurred many times. This chain joins TRBV20-1 and TRBJ2-7; 7 nucleotides align to TRBD1. The V gene end was trimmed by 2 bases and the J gene end by 6 bases; junction bases not matched to a gene: 7. Per the germline V gene, CDR1 is DFQATT and CDR2 is SNEGSKA (reference sequence). This CDR3 region has 13 residues. DNA for the CDR3: TGCAGTGCTAGACCCGACAGGGTCCCCGAGCAGTACTTC. It encodes CSARPDRVPEQYF.

This clonotype showed up just a few times. The genes are TRBV6-2 or TRBV6-3 and TRBJ2-3; no definite D call. V dropped 7 bases and J dropped 1 base, with 15 bases sitting between them. The length of the CDR3 is 15 residues. Per germline, CDR1 MNHEY and CDR2 SVGEGT. The DNA of the CDR3 is TGTGCCAGCACCTCCTCCGGCACGGGCACAGATACGCAGTATTTT. Amino acids: CASTSSGTGTDTQYF.

This clonotype showed up many times. V usage is TRBV12-3 or TRBV12-4 and J usage is TRBJ2-7, with D possibly being TRBD1 (6 bases). The germline V and J ends were trimmed by 3 bases and 4 bases, with 7 bases remaining between them. This CDR3 region has 12 residues. The CDR3, as DNA: TGTGCCAGCAGTTTTAGGGGGTACGAGCAGTACTTC. This codes for CASSFRGYEQYF.

This clonotype has a handful of counts. The chain links TRBV6-2 or TRBV6-3 to TRBJ2-3, with D unresolved. Trimming removed 7 bases at V and 0 bases at J, with 11 bases between. Per the germline V gene, CDR1 is MNHEY and CDR2 is SVGEGT. CDR3 length: 14 residues. In nucleotides, the CDR3 is TGTGCCAGCACCTCGGGTACTAGCACAGATACGCAGTATTTT. It codes for CASTSGTSTDTQYF.

This clonotype was seen ten or more times. The CDR3, as DNA: TGTGCCAGCAGCGCGGGACAGTACACTGAAGCTTTCTTT. It encodes CASSAGQYTEAFF. This chain connects TRBV7-3 to TRBJ1-1, with TRBD1 identical over 7 bases. The CDR3 is 13 residues long. Trimming took 5 bases from V and 3 from J; bases not matched to a gene: 3. CDR1 and CDR2 from the germline V gene are SGHTA and FQGTGA.

This clonotype has just a few counts. The chain couples TRBV9 to TRBJ1-1, with 8 bases matching TRBD1. Germline assignment: CDR1 SGDLS and CDR2 YYNGEE. This CDR3 contains 15 residues. Trimming cost V 4 bases and J 4 bases; bases outside gene matches: 9. For the CDR3, the DNA is TGTGCCAGCAGCCCCCGACAGGGGTGGCTCACTGAAGCTTTCTTT. Protein sequence: CASSPRQGWLTEAFF. The full variable domain, rest sourced from reference TRBV9 and TRBJ1-1, is DSGVTQTPKHLITATGQRVTLRCSPRSGDLSVYWYQQSLDQGLQFLIQYYNGEERAKGNILERFSAQQFPDLHSELNLSSLELGDSALYFCASSPRQGWLTEAFFGQGTRLTVV.

In its sample, this clonotype was seen a few times. The CDR3 bases are TGTGCCAGCAGTCCTCTTCGGACTTATGCCTACGAGCAGTACTTC. It codes for CASSPLRTYAYEQYF. The V and J genes are TRBV7-9 and TRBJ2-7; perhaps TRBD2 as D (5 bases). The CDR3 consists of 15 residues. Trimming shortened V by 6 bases and J by 2 bases, and 17 bases separated the two germline ends. Germline V CDR1 and CDR2: SEHNR, FQNEAQ (reference sequence).

The V and J genes are TRBV6-1 and TRBJ1-5; 9 bases agree with TRBD1. The CDR3 covers 16 residues. J was trimmed by 4 bases and V by 6 bases; bases with no gene match: 10. CDR1 is MNHNS and CDR2 is SASEGT in the germline V gene. Here the CDR3 DNA reads TGTGCCAGCAGCGCACAGGAGGGACAGGGTAATCAGCCCCAGCATTTT. Protein product: CASSAQEGQGNQPQHF.

This clonotype was seen a few times. The V gene is TRBV7-9, the J gene TRBJ2-7; no definite D call. The CDR3 has 15 amino acids. CDR1 and CDR2 from the germline V gene are SEHNR and FQNEAQ (reference sequence). With 4 bases removed from V and 2 bases from J, the gap between germline ends came to 15 bases. CDR3 bases: TGTGCCAGCAGCTCCCCATCCTCCGGAGCCTACGAGCAGTACTTC. Translating gives CASSSPSSGAYEQYF.

On this clonotype: This could be a read error, since a much larger clone is one nucleotide away. The V gene is TRBV7-9, the J gene TRBJ2-1, with a possible D match to TRBD1 (5 bases). The CDR3 has 14 amino acids. Looked up from germline, CDR1 is SEHNR and CDR2 is FQNEAQ (reference sequence). Trimming left V 7 bases short and J 1 base short, with 11 bases between. DNA of the CDR3: TGTGCCAGCACCCCGACAGAATCCTACAATGAGCAGTTCTTC. This sequence encodes CASTPTESYNEQFF.

CDR3 DNA: TGTGCCAGCAGTTCTAGCGGGGCAGATACGCAGTATTTT. Residues: CASSSSGADTQYF. The J gene is TRBJ2-3, the V gene TRBV6-2 or TRBV6-3; 9 bases are shared with TRBD2. The CDR3 spans 13 residues. V lost 4 bases, J lost 4 bases, and 0 bases stayed unmatched. The germline V gene encodes CDR1 MNHEY and CDR2 SVGEGT.

At least ten counts were recorded for this clonotype. The chain carries TRBV9 and TRBJ1-1; D is ambiguous. There are 17 residues in the CDR3. The germline CDR1 and CDR2 sequences are SGDLS and YYNGEE. V lost 2 bases, J lost 4 bases, and 21 bases lay in between. CDR3 sequence: CASSVWGDYREGTEAFF. DNA of the CDR3: TGTGCCAGCAGCGTTTGGGGAGACTATCGGGAGGGCACTGAAGCTTTCTTT.

The chain employs TRBV7-3 and TRBJ2-5, with 13 bases matching TRBD2. Per germline, CDR1 SGHTA and CDR2 FQGTGA. V was clipped by 5 bases and J by 1 base; unmatched bases: 7. This CDR3 is 17 amino acids long. The CDR3 nucleotides read TGTGCCAGCAGCGAAACCGGGACTAGCGGGACCCAAGAGACCCAGTACTTC. This sequence encodes CASSETGTSGTQETQYF.

In its sample, this clonotype was seen many times. In DNA form, the CDR3 reads TGTGCCAGCAGTTCGGCGGGGGCTTCCTACGAGCAGTACTTC. It specifies CASSSAGASYEQYF. The chain combines TRBV27 with TRBJ2-7; a weak D match, TRBD2 (7 bases). V dropped 4 bases and J dropped 1 base, with 11 bases sitting between them. Germline lookup yields CDR1 MNHEY and CDR2 SMNVEV (reference sequence). There are 14 residues in the CDR3.

This clonotype has at least ten counts. This chain joins TRBV6-1 and TRBJ1-5; 9 bases align to TRBD1. Germline-derived CDR1 and CDR2 are MNHNS and SASEGT. The V gene end was trimmed by 5 bases and the J gene end by 6 bases; junction bases not matched to a gene: 8. The CDR3 is 15 amino acids. CDR3 amino acids: CASSLRDREGQPQHF. The CDR3, as DNA: TGTGCCAGCAGTCTCCGGGACAGGGAGGGTCAGCCCCAGCATTTT.

This clonotype has at least ten counts. The rearrangement links TRBV2 to TRBJ1-6; 7 positions agree with TRBD1. Trimming removed 2 bases from V and 10 bases from J; junction bases left unmatched: 5. Germline assignment: CDR1 SNHLY and CDR2 FYNNEI. The CDR3 has 14 residues. CDR3 sequence (DNA): TGTGCCAGCAGTGAAAAGGGGGCATACTCACCCCTCCACTTT. This codes for CASSEKGAYSPLHF.

The chain couples TRBV5-1 to TRBJ2-2; D is uncertain. V was pared by 4 bases and J by 5 bases, with 15 bases between. The germline V gene encodes CDR1 SGHRS and CDR2 YFSETQ. CDR3 length: 15 amino acids. CDR3 sequence: CASSLTWYRTGELFF. The CDR3 DNA reads as TGCGCCAGCAGCCTGACGTGGTACAGAACCGGGGAGCTGTTTTTT.

In this sample, this clonotype turned up many times. V is TRBV20-1 and J is TRBJ2-1; 7 bases match TRBD2. Trimming at V came to 4 bases and at J to 8 bases, leaving 8 bases not matched to a gene. CDR3 size: 13 residues. Germline loops: CDR1 DFQATT, CDR2 SNEGSKA (reference sequence). CDR3 sequence (DNA): TGCAGTGCTAAAGGACTAGTCAACCATGAGCAGTTCTTC. It translates to CSAKGLVNHEQFF.

This clonotype was counted only a few times. V usage is TRBV6-1 and J usage is TRBJ1-2; a weak D match, TRBD1 (6 bases). CDR1 MNHNS and CDR2 SASEGT come from the germline V gene. Trimming cost V 2 bases and J 4 bases, with 8 bases left between them. The CDR3 totals 13 residues. Here the CDR3 reads CASSEWDIYGYTF. The CDR3 DNA is TGTGCCAGCAGTGAATGGGACATCTATGGCTACACCTTC.

The chain employs TRBV19 and TRBJ1-1, with a possible D match to TRBD1 (5 bases). The V and J ends lost 10 bases and 0 bases respectively, with 12 bases between them. This CDR3 has 13 residues. CDR1 LNHDA and CDR2 SQIVND come from the germline V gene (reference sequence). CDR3 protein: CATQWGMNTEAFF. CDR3 in DNA: TGTGCCACTCAGTGGGGGATGAACACTGAAGCTTTCTTT.

In its sample, this clonotype was seen many times. This chain joins TRBV5-1 and TRBJ1-5, with 9 bases matching TRBD1. Germline V CDR1 and CDR2: SGHRS, YFSETQ. The length of the CDR3 is 14 residues. V shed 4 bases, J shed 6 bases, and the junction held 5 bases outside the gene matches. The CDR3 loop is CASSPGTGLQPQHF. As DNA, the CDR3 is TGCGCCAGCAGCCCGGGGACAGGGCTTCAGCCCCAGCATTTT.

In this sample, this clonotype turned up many times. This rearrangement joins TRBV11-2 to TRBJ1-1; the D gene is possibly TRBD1 (5 bases). Trimming shortened V by 5 bases and J by 1 base, and 17 bases separated the two germline ends. The CDR3 contains 16 residues. Germline V gene sequence: CDR1 SGHAT, CDR2 FQNNGV. This CDR3 is CASSPYGANPNTEAFF. CDR3 in DNA: TGTGCCAGCAGCCCCTATGGGGCAAATCCGAACACTGAAGCTTTCTTT.

This clonotype was seen only a few times. This chain links TRBV6-1 with TRBJ2-7; TRBD1 agrees at 8 bases. Germline V gene sequence: CDR1 MNHNS, CDR2 SASEGT. The CDR3 has 15 residues. V was clipped by 6 bases and J by 1 base; unmatched bases: 8. The CDR3 sequence: CASRIVDRESYEQYF. The CDR3 DNA sequence: TGTGCCAGCAGGATAGTGGACAGGGAATCCTACGAGCAGTACTTC.

At least ten counts were recorded for this clonotype. The V gene is TRBV5-5, the J gene TRBJ1-1, with 8 bases identical to TRBD1. This CDR3 is 15 amino acids long. J was trimmed by 0 bases and V by 6 bases; bases with no gene match: 7. The germline CDR1 and CDR2 sequences are SGHKS and YYEKEE (reference sequence). In DNA, the CDR3 is TGTGCCAGCACCCCGGGACAGGAACTGAACACTGAAGCTTTCTTT. It codes for CASTPGQELNTEAFF.

This clonotype was found many times. The V call is TRBV5-5, the J call TRBJ2-3; D possibly corresponds to TRBD1 (6 bases). The CDR3 is 15 residues long. V was clipped by 0 bases and J by 2 bases, with 10 bases between them. Germline CDR1 is SGHKS and CDR2 is YYEKEE (reference sequence). The CDR3 nucleotides read TGTGCCAGCAGCTTGGTGGGACAAAACACAGATACGCAGTATTTT. This gives the protein CASSLVGQNTDTQYF.

The rearrangement uses TRBV20-1 and TRBJ2-2; D is unresolved. Germline CDR1 DFQATT, CDR2 SNEGSKA (reference sequence). Trimming shortened V by 4 bases and J by 4 bases, and 16 bases separated the two germline ends. CDR3 length: 15 amino acids. CDR3 sequence: CSATPLSDITGELFF. For the CDR3, the DNA is TGCAGTGCTACTCCCCTCTCCGACATCACCGGGGAGCTGTTTTTT.

At least ten counts were recorded for this clonotype. The chain carries TRBV6-1 and TRBJ1-5; D gene unclear. The length of the CDR3 is 15 residues. CDR1 is MNHNS, CDR2 SASEGT, per germline. Trimming cost V 2 bases and J 3 bases, with 11 bases left between them. CDR3 sequence reads: CASSEWLRDNQPQHF. DNA for the CDR3: TGTGCCAGCAGTGAATGGTTAAGGGACAATCAGCCCCAGCATTTT.